This TCR delta chain was sequenced for a study of γδ T cells in repeated Plasmodium falciparum infection. Broader study findings: Vgamma9/Vdelta2+ T cells showed a stable polyclonal repertoire with shared TCRgamma sequences.

Germline CDR1 and CDR2: TSWWSYY and QGS. The CDR3 extends over 18 amino acids. The junction had 19 bases not matched to a gene; V was cut back by 4 bases and J by 5 bases. Flow sorting of PBMC yielded separate Vgamma9/Vdelta2+ and Vdelta2-negative gammadelta T cell populations for bulk repertoire analysis. This clone showed up many times. As yet, its antigen is unknown. TCRdb used CATT to re-call clones from the multiplex PCR reads. The profile covers 70,000 to 95,000 delta-chain clones, with around 1.4% appearing a single time and 9% taken by the ten largest. This chain uses TRDV1 with TRDJ1, with 7 nucleotides matching TRDD3. What was sequenced was gamma-delta T cells from blood. The receptor's source is a pool of human donors (malaria-infected and uninfected, not separated). The DNA for the CDR3 is TGTGCTCTTGGGGCCGCTTACGGGGGGATGGGAGTCGGGGATAAACTCATCTTT. Protein product: CALGAAYGGMGVGDKLIF.